This T cell receptor beta chain was identified during a study of CD8 T cells in ankylosing spondylitis. Germline V gene data show CDR1 as SEHNR and CDR2 as FQNEAQ (reference sequence). This CDR3 contains 16 residues. V dropped 4 bases and J dropped 6; count of bases not matched to a gene: 12. This clonotype appeared a few times. Preparation of TCR beta libraries was done by quantitative 5'-RACE with molecular barcodes. TCRdb called the 5' RACE reads again in MiXCR, with one record for every CDR3 protein. The sample yields 350,000 to 400,000 distinct CDR3 sequences, 20% to 25% seen once. This clonotype was obtained from a male donor with ankylosing spondylitis or in good health (not recorded which). The chain carries TRBV7-9 and TRBJ2-1; 7 bases match TRBD1. Sequenced input: blood, either unsorted or a sorted T cell fraction (not recorded which). The CDR3, as DNA: TGTGCCAGCAGCTCAACTACGGGACAGCTACTCAATGAGCAGTTCTTC. Translated, it gives CASSSTTGQLLNEQFF.